Listed below are T cell receptor beta chains from one sample, sequenced in a study of blood T cell repertoires in COVID-19. TCRdb keeps only in-frame clones here, not all; method: immunoSEQ multiplex PCR. The sample carries 150,000 to 200,000 clones, about nine tenths recorded once. The sequencing sample was made of peripheral blood. These TCRs come from a man aged 45-65 years with acute or convalescent COVID-19. Each CDR3 is given with its conserved first and last residue. The size of a clone is reported for some rows only, either as once, few or many, or as a class for expanded clones.

NA,TRBV11-2,15,CASSLDLFGGGEQYF
NA,TRBV3-1/TRBV3-2,19,CASSQAFAPGLGGADTQYF
NA,TRBV5-1,12,CASSLQGRLLFF
NA,TRBV28,15,CASRSERLYDQPQHF
NA,TRBV27,14,CASTSPGQGARAFF
once,TRBV29-1,17,CSVDGVERGSSYNEQFF
once,TRBV5-4,16,CASSPRTGDLNSPLHF
NA,TRBV14,12,CASSQRVGEQYF
NA,TRBV7-2,16,CASRPTYGRVTDTQYF
NA,TRBV9,16,CASSSRTASSYNEQFF
NA,TRBV6-5,13,CASSTWGADEQYF
NA,TRBV5-4,15,CASSLERGGVGELFF
NA,TRBV10-2,13,CASNRGMAYEQYF
NA,TRBV5-6,14,CASSLGQGFSPLHF
NA,TRBV11-2,13,CASSLAFQETQYF
few,TRBV7-9,18,CASSPTPRWVRYQETQYF
NA,TRBV27,13,CASKFIGRAEAFF
NA,TRBV14,19,CASSRTVRDRAIIGYGYTF
NA,TRBV2,12,CASSALTDTQYF
NA,TRBV7-9,12,CASSTRNTEAFF
NA,TRBV30,13,CAWSVQVGETQYF
NA,TRBV4-1,16,CASSQDVREIWETQYF
NA,TRBV28,14,CASSRTNVYNEQFF
NA,TRBV6-6,14,CASSATGGTKTQYF
once,TRBV3-1/TRBV3-2,14,CASSQDRLNTEAFF
NA,TRBV10-3,14,CAISGAATNEKLFF
NA,TRBV19,14,CASRGTGGNSPLHF
once,TRBV11-2,18,CASSFSGTSGLKENIQYF
NA,TRBV21-1,17,CASSKSGTSCSAGELFF
few,TRBV19,16,CASSIGQGRSNQPQHF
NA,TRBV9,15,CASSDSGASTDTQYF
NA,TRBV27,17,CASSLNGPGRSNQPQHF
NA,TRBV7-2,13,CASSQVAGGLLYF
few,TRBV20-1,11,CSARTHSEAFF
NA,TRBV3-1/TRBV3-2,14,CASSQPGSDTEAFF
NA,TRBV10-3,16,CAISESGVTNTGELFF
NA,TRBV10-3,13,CAATGAGANVLTF
NA,TRBV4-1,19,CASSPASGRALSSYNEQFF
NA,TRBV7-3,13,CASSLTENTEAFF
NA,TRBV11-2,16,CASSNRRLAGVETQYF
NA,TRBV15,14,CATSRGGLSDEQFF
NA,TRBV11-2,14,CASSSTGVTGELFF
NA,TRBV7-9,14,CASSLGLSNQPQHF
NA,TRBV10-3,13,CAISGQPNQPQHF
few,TRBV7-3,15,CASSPHPGIGQPQHF
few,TRBV29-1,10,CSVLYTEAFF
NA,TRBV6-1,12,CASSEIGGEQFF
NA,TRBV6-5,15,CASSFTGRPNEKLFF
NA,TRBV29-1,14,CSAGGLAVRDTQYF
NA,TRBV21-1,18,CASSKDCAGGPYCYEQFF
NA,TRBV10-1,12,CASSDSYNEQFF
NA,TRBV28,15,CASSPRGLRDSPLHF
few,TRBV5-1,15,CASSLAAGGYNEQFF
NA,TRBV11-2,14,CASSLDRTYNEQFF
NA,TRBV10-3,16,CAISADRGSLTGELFF
NA,TRBV28,15,CASSSHRALGGTQYF
NA,TRBV30,12,CAWDSGYQPQHF
NA,TRBV19,14,CASSPREGNTEAFF
NA,TRBV14,16,CASSPSSSRGYTEAFF